Listed below are T cell receptor beta chains from one sample, sequenced in a study of shared clonotypes between healthy human individuals. Some clones are missing from TCRdb's copy, which holds only in-frame ones; the method was immunoSEQ multiplex PCR. The repertoire has 2 million to 3 million clones, 93% of them found once; the top ten carry roughly 0.36%. The sequenced material came from naive CD4+ T cells from PBMCs. Source of these receptors: a man younger than 35 in good health. Some clones in this sample may be carry-over from other donors' samples. Both conserved end residues are part of each CDR3. The D gene is left open where the match is weak. Expanded clones get a size class; other rows say once, few or many, or leave the size out.

>TRBJ1-2|-|few|TRBV9
TGTGCCAGCAGCGTAGGGCAGGGAGATGGCTACACCTTC
CASSVGQGDGYTF
>TRBJ1-3|TRBD1|-|TRBV16
TGTGCCAGCAGCCTACAGGGGGAAAGCACCATATATTTT
CASSLQGESTIYF
>TRBJ2-7|-|-|TRBV28
TGTGCCAGCAGTCTACAAGGGGGGCGCGTTTACGAGCAGTACTTC
CASSLQGGRVYEQYF
>TRBJ2-6|TRBD1|-|TRBV7-3
TGTGCCAGCAGCTCCTCGCGGACAGGGAGTGGGGCCAACGTCCTGACTTTC
CASSSSRTGSGANVLTF
>TRBJ1-2|-|-|TRBV20-1
TGCAGTGCGCTGGCGGGCACCTTC
CSALAGTF
>TRBJ1-1|-|few|TRBV7-9
TGTGCCAGCAGCGTCCTCAGGGTCACTGAAGCTTTCTTT
CASSVLRVTEAFF
>TRBJ2-7|TRBD2|-|TRBV5-1
TGCGCCAGCAGCTTAGATCGTAGGCTAGCGGAATGCGAGCAGTACTTC
CASSLDRRLAECEQYF
>TRBJ2-3|-|once|TRBV11-3
TGTGCCAGCAGCTTGACTTCTAGCACAGATACGCAGTATTTT
CASSLTSSTDTQYF
>TRBJ1-1|TRBD1|-|TRBV29-1
TGCAGCGTTGAAGATGGAGGGCCACAGGGGAACTGGATGAACACTGAAGCTTTCTTT
CSVEDGGPQGNWMNTEAFF
>TRBJ2-7|TRBD2|-|TRBV29-1
TGCGGCGCCTCTGGGGTAGCGGGAGGCTACGAGCAGTACTTC
CGASGVAGGYEQYF
>TRBJ1-6|-|-|TRBV6-1
TGTGCCAGCAGTGGGCCGATCAATTCACCCCTCCACTTT
CASSGPINSPLHF
>TRBJ1-1|-|-|TRBV10-3
TGTGCCATCAGTGATCAGAGAATGAACACTGAAGCTTTCTTT
CAISDQRMNTEAFF
>TRBJ1-2|TRBD1|-|TRBV28
TGTGCCAGCAGTTCGGAGGGACAGGGCTATGGCTACACCTTC
CASSSEGQGYGYTF
>TRBJ2-5|-|-|TRBV30
TGTGCCTGGAGCTTTAGGGACGGCGAGACCCAGTACTTC
CAWSFRDGETQYF
>TRBJ1-2|-|-|TRBV5-6
TGTGCCAGCAGCTTGGCAGGAACCTATGGCTACACCTTC
CASSLAGTYGYTF
>TRBJ1-1|-|-|TRBV6-1
TGTGCCAGCAGTGAACGCCGCTACAAGAACACTGAAGCTTTCTTT
CASSERRYKNTEAFF
>TRBJ2-3|TRBD2|-|TRBV7-9
TGTGCCAGCAGCGCCCAACTAGCGGGAGCCACAGATACGCAGTATTTT
CASSAQLAGATDTQYF
>TRBJ1-1|-|few|TRBV27
TGTGCCAGCAGTTTATCCGGGACTGATAACACTGAAGCTTTCTTT
CASSLSGTDNTEAFF
>TRBJ2-3|TRBD2|-|TRBV27
TGTGCCAGCAGTCTAACCCCGGGACTAGCGCCAGATACGCAGTATTTT
CASSLTPGLAPDTQYF
>TRBJ2-2|TRBD2|-|TRBV4-1
TGCGCCAGCAGCCAACCCCTCCTAGCGGGAGGGCCAGGCACCGGGGAGCTGTTTTTT
CASSQPLLAGGPGTGELFF
>TRBJ2-1|-|-|TRBV7-2
TGTGCCAGCAGCTTAGCGTCCAGCTCCTACAATGAGCAGTTCTTC
CASSLASSSYNEQFF
>TRBJ2-5|-|-|TRBV10-2
TGCGCCAGCAGTGAGCCCCCCGGCAGGGAAGAGACCCAGTACTTC
CASSEPPGREETQYF